The 16 T cell receptor beta chains below all came from one sample that was sequenced in a study of CD8+ T cells in alopecia areata. Reverse transcribed after extraction, RNA yielded cDNA as the sequencing template. Clones were read by immunoSEQ multiplex PCR, and TCRdb kept only the in-frame ones, dropping some. The data contain roughly 150,000 clones, about 60% of them singletons. The source material was CD4+ T cells sorted from blood, sampled at week 0. The receptors stem from a human donor with alopecia areata.

This clone was counted a few times. The chain uses TRBV29-1 and TRBJ1-5, with 10 bases that match TRBD1. The CDR3 consists of 13 residues. Germline loops: CDR1 SQVTM, CDR2 ANQGSEA. Trimming removed 8 bases from V and 4 bases from J; junction bases left unmatched: 5. The DNA for the CDR3 is TGCAGCATCGGACAGGGGGGTAATCAGCCCCAGCATTTT. It is translated as CSIGQGGNQPQHF.

The gene calls are TRBV18 and TRBJ2-6; the D is unclear. The germline V gene encodes CDR1 KGHSH and CDR2 LQKENI. The CDR3 runs to 18 residues. V was cut by 2 bases and J by 0 bases, with 14 bases left in between. CDR3 in DNA: TGTGCCAGCTCACCAGTCTCGTCCCTTCTCTCTGGGGCCAACGTCCTGACTTTC. As protein: CASSPVSSLLSGANVLTF.

The CDR3 spells CSVRAGKNYGYTF. The CDR3 DNA sequence: TGCAGCGTTCGCGCAGGGAAGAACTATGGCTACACCTTC. The chain links TRBV29-1 to TRBJ1-2, with a possible D match to TRBD1 (5 bases). The CDR3 sequence is 13 residues long. V lost 5 bases and J 2 bases, leaving 12 bases between the germline ends. The V gene's germline CDR1 is SQVTM and CDR2 ANQGSEA.

The V call is TRBV7-9, the J call TRBJ1-2, with D possibly matching TRBD1 (5 bases). Trimming left V 5 bases short and J 10 bases short, with 11 bases between. CDR1 SEHNR and CDR2 FQNEAQ come from the germline V gene (reference sequence). The CDR3 has 11 residues. This CDR3 reads CASSRWGPYTF. CDR3 DNA: TGTGCCAGCAGCCGATGGGGCCCCTACACCTTC.

The chain combines TRBV30 with TRBJ1-5, with D maybe TRBD1 (6 bases). The ends were cut back, 1 base at V and 7 bases at J, with 17 bases in the middle. The CDR3 is made up of 15 amino acids. Germline lookup yields CDR1 GTSNPN and CDR2 SVGIG (reference sequence). CDR3 in amino acids: CAWSAGQGIGQPQHF. CDR3 bases: TGTGCCTGGAGTGCCGGGCAGGGGATCGGGCAGCCCCAGCATTTT.

The rearrangement uses TRBV5-1 and TRBJ1-1, with D perhaps matching TRBD1 (5 bases). The V end lost 6 bases, the J end lost 8 bases, and 20 bases lay between the germline ends. Germline-derived CDR1 and CDR2 are SGHRS and YFSETQ. The CDR3 contains 14 residues. The DNA of the CDR3 is TGCGCCAGCACGCCCTCCGGGGCCGGAGACGAAGCTTTCTTT. Translated: CASTPSGAGDEAFF.

CDR3 in amino acids: CAWNRAVATEAFF. DNA of the CDR3: TGTGCCTGGAACCGCGCGGTTGCTACTGAAGCTTTCTTT. V is TRBV30 and J is TRBJ1-1; D is uncertain. V was cut by 4 bases and J by 5 bases, with 14 bases left in between. From germline, CDR1 is GTSNPN and CDR2 SVGIG (reference sequence). This CDR3 is built from 13 residues.

This clone was observed a handful of times. V and J are TRBV19 and TRBJ1-1; D is possibly TRBD1 (6 bases). Germline CDR1 is LNHDA and CDR2 is SQIVND (reference sequence). V was pared by 5 bases and J by 5 bases, with 12 bases between. The CDR3 covers 13 residues. CDR3 loop: CASSFDRRTEAFF. The DNA for the CDR3 is TGTGCCAGTAGTTTCGACAGGCGGACTGAAGCTTTCTTT. The entire variable domain, with the rest obtained from reference TRBV19 and TRBJ1-1, is as follows: DGGITQSPKYLFRKEGQNVTLSCEQNLNHDAMYWYRQDPGQGLRLIYYSQIVNDFQKGDIAEGYSVSREKKESFPLTVTSAQKNPTAFYLCASSFDRRTEAFFGQGTRLTVV.

This clone was detected a few times. The chain employs TRBV6-5 and TRBJ1-3; D remains unclear. V lost 6 bases to trimming and J lost 0 bases, with 12 bases between them. CDR1 and CDR2 (germline): MNHEY, SVGAGI. The length of the CDR3 is 15 residues. The CDR3 spells CASRRATSSGNTIYF. The CDR3 DNA is TGTGCCAGCAGACGGGCGACTAGCTCTGGAAACACCATATATTTT.

This clone was recorded a few times. This sequence joins TRBV4-3 and TRBJ1-2, with 9 bases matching TRBD1. With 4 bases clipped from V and 5 bases from J, the junction kept 5 bases outside the gene matches. CDR1 LGHNA and CDR2 YSLEER come from the germline V gene. This CDR3 spans 14 amino acids. The CDR3 bases are TGCGCCAGCAGCCGCCAGGACAGGGGATATGGCTACACCTTC. Translating gives CASSRQDRGYGYTF.

The genes are TRBV20-1 and TRBJ2-7, with unresolved D. The CDR3 extends over 11 amino acids. V lost 5 bases and J 2 bases, leaving 7 bases between the germline ends. Per germline, CDR1 DFQATT and CDR2 SNEGSKA (reference sequence). The CDR3 bases are TGCAGTGCTGTACAGACCTACGAGCAGTACTTC. Protein sequence: CSAVQTYEQYF.

There are a few counts of this clone. This chain's CDR3 is CSALRAPGSTEAFF. The CDR3 nucleotides are TGCAGCGCCCTCCGGGCCCCGGGGAGCACTGAAGCTTTCTTT. The rearrangement links TRBV29-1 to TRBJ1-1; D remains ambiguous. Germline CDR1 is SQVTM and CDR2 is ANQGSEA. V shed 7 bases and J shed 4 bases, with 19 bases lying between them. There are 14 residues in the CDR3.

Turning to this clone: Other DNA sequences in the same sample also yield this CDR3. The chain couples TRBV29-1 to TRBJ2-3, with TRBD2 as a possible D gene (7 bases). Per the germline V gene, CDR1 is SQVTM and CDR2 is ANQGSEA. This CDR3 region has 14 residues. V lost 1 base to trimming and J lost 1 base, with 9 bases between them. CDR3 protein: CSVEAGGGTDTQYF. The CDR3 DNA reads as TGCAGCGTTGAAGCGGGGGGCGGCACAGATACGCAGTATTTT.

This clone turned up a few times. The chain recombines TRBV7-2 with TRBJ2-7, with D tentatively TRBD1 (6 bases). V lost 5 bases to trimming and J lost 13 bases, with 21 bases between them. Germline values: CDR1 SGHTA, CDR2 FQGNSA. The CDR3 extends over 13 amino acids. CDR3 nucleotide sequence: TGTGCCAGCAGCGCGACAGGTTCCGGGGTGGGATACTTC. Its translation: CASSATGSGVGYF.

The rearrangement links TRBV11-3 to TRBJ2-5; the match to TRBD2 covers 14 bases. Germline lookup yields CDR1 SGHNT and CDR2 YENEEA. This CDR3 region has 16 residues. Trimming at V came to 5 bases and at J to 5 bases, leaving 7 bases not matched to a gene. For the CDR3, the DNA is TGTGCCAGCAGCGAGGGACTAGCGGGGGTTCGGGAGACCCAGTACTTC. Amino acids: CASSEGLAGVRETQYF.

The CDR3 is CASSQGGSGPYEQYF. CDR3 nucleotides: TGTGCCAGCAGCCAAGGGGGCTCCGGGCCCTACGAGCAGTACTTC. The rearrangement joins TRBV4-2 to TRBJ2-7; D might be TRBD1 (5 bases). The CDR3 runs to 15 residues. The germline CDR1 and CDR2 sequences are LGHNA and YNFKEQ. Trimming cost V 1 base and J 2 bases, with 12 bases left between them.